Shown below are 20 T cell receptor beta chains from a single sample sequenced in a study of shared clonotypes between healthy human individuals. Sequencing used immunoSEQ multiplex PCR; TCRdb keeps in-frame clones, though not all of them. There are approximately 2.5 million clones in the sample; 90% to 95% occur only once, and under 0.15% lies in the top ten. The material sequenced was naive CD4+ T cells sorted from blood. The sample's subset: CD45RA+ positively selected. The origin of the receptors is a man aged 18-30 years in good health.

The chain joins TRBV28 to TRBJ1-6, with a possible D match to TRBD1 (5 bases). The CDR3 is 14 residues long. V was clipped by 6 bases and J by 7 bases, with 13 bases between them. Germline values: CDR1 MDHEN, CDR2 SYDVKM. The CDR3 protein is CASRWDGENSPLHF. The CDR3 region has the DNA TGTGCCAGCAGGTGGGACGGGGAGAATTCACCCCTCCACTTT. Together with reference TRBV28 and TRBJ1-6, the CDR3 gives the full variable domain: DVKVTQSSRYLVKRTGEKVFLECVQDMDHENMFWYRQDPGLGLRLIYFSYDVKMKEKGDIPEGYSVSREKKERFSLILESASTNQTSMYLCASRWDGENSPLHFGNGTRLTVT.

In regard to this clone: The same CDR3 is also encoded by other DNA sequences in this sample. The CDR3 sequence is CASSIGLQETQYF. The CDR3 coding sequence is TGTGCCAGTAGTATTGGGTTACAAGAGACCCAGTACTTC. This chain uses TRBV19 with TRBJ2-5; D remains unclear. The CDR3 has 13 residues. The V end lost 3 bases, the J end lost 2 bases, and 7 bases lay between the germline ends. CDR1 and CDR2 (germline): LNHDA, SQIVND (reference sequence).

The V call is TRBV11-2, the J call TRBJ2-1; 10 bases agree with TRBD1. CDR1 SGHAT and CDR2 FQNNGV come from the germline V gene. The V segment lost 4 bases and the J segment 6 bases; nucleotides outside the gene matches: 6. The CDR3 extends over 15 amino acids. The CDR3 region has the DNA TGTGCCAGCAGCTACCGGGACAGGGGAGTCAATGAGCAGTTCTTC. It translates to CASSYRDRGVNEQFF.

J is TRBJ1-3 and V is TRBV4-1, with D perhaps TRBD1 (6 bases). With 3 bases removed from V and 0 bases from J, the gap between germline ends came to 18 bases. The germline CDR1 and CDR2 sequences are MGHRA and YSYEKL. CDR3 length: 18 residues. CDR3 protein: CASSHPGGGQSSGNTIYF. CDR3 DNA: TGCGCCAGCAGCCATCCCGGGGGCGGACAGAGCTCTGGAAACACCATATATTTT.

The chain employs TRBV7-8 and TRBJ1-5, with unresolved D. The V gene's germline CDR1 is SGHVS and CDR2 FQNEAQ. The CDR3 totals 14 residues. V was clipped by 3 bases and J by 11 bases, with 17 bases between them. For the CDR3, the DNA is TGTGCCAGCAGCTTGGATACAGCGTCTAGGGCCCAGCATTTT. It yields the protein CASSLDTASRAQHF.

The chain links TRBV5-1 to TRBJ2-6; possibly TRBD1 for D (5 bases). V was cut by 0 bases and J by 0 bases, with 13 bases left in between. The CDR3 loop spans 18 amino acids. From germline, CDR1 is SGHRS and CDR2 YFSETQ. The CDR3: CASSLDLQDYSGANVLTF. CDR3 coding DNA: TGCGCCAGCAGCTTGGATCTACAGGATTACTCTGGGGCCAACGTCCTGACTTTC.

This clone was seen just once. In DNA, the CDR3 is TGTGCCAGCTCACCACCGCACGGCGGGGCTGATGGCTACACCTTC. It specifies CASSPPHGGADGYTF. The J gene is TRBJ1-2, the V gene TRBV18; TRBD1 is a possible D gene (5 bases). The V gene's germline CDR1 is KGHSH and CDR2 LQKENI. The CDR3 sequence is 15 residues long. V was trimmed by 0 bases and J by 6 bases, leaving 14 bases between them.

This sequence joins TRBV19 and TRBJ2-7; 7 bases are shared with TRBD1. This CDR3 spans 16 amino acids. The junction had 8 bases not matched to a gene; V was cut back by 3 bases and J by 0 bases. The germline V gene has CDR1 LNHDA and CDR2 SQIVND (reference sequence). In DNA form, the CDR3 reads TGTGCCAGTAGTATCCACGGGACAGCCAACTCCTACGAGCAGTACTTC. Translated, it gives CASSIHGTANSYEQYF.

The chain combines TRBV7-8 with TRBJ2-1; D is undetermined. This CDR3 spans 16 amino acids. V was pared by 0 bases and J by 7 bases, with 16 bases between. Germline lookup yields CDR1 SGHVS and CDR2 FQNEAQ. DNA for the CDR3: TGTGCCAGCAGCTTAGCCGGGCTGATTTCCGGAAATGAGCAGTTCTTC. Amino acid sequence: CASSLAGLISGNEQFF.

CDR3 bases: TGTGCCAGCTCACCATATGTTACCGGGATGGAGACCCAGTACTTC. It yields the protein CASSPYVTGMETQYF. The J gene is TRBJ2-5, the V gene TRBV18; the D gene is possibly TRBD2 (5 bases). The CDR3 has 15 residues. In germline, CDR1 is KGHSH, CDR2 LQKENI. Trimming removed 2 bases from V and 5 bases from J, with 15 bases in between.

The CDR3 protein is CASSISRDRDGYEQYF. The CDR3 nucleotides read TGTGCCAGTAGTATCAGTCGGGACAGGGATGGCTACGAGCAGTACTTC. The genes are TRBV19 and TRBJ2-7; 9 nucleotides line up with TRBD1. Trimming took 3 bases from V and 3 from J; bases not matched to a gene: 9. CDR1 LNHDA and CDR2 SQIVND come from the germline V gene (reference sequence). The CDR3 runs to 16 residues. Full variable domain (remainder filled in from reference TRBV19 and TRBJ2-7): DGGITQSPKYLFRKEGQNVTLSCEQNLNHDAMYWYRQDPGQGLRLIYYSQIVNDFQKGDIAEGYSVSREKKESFPLTVTSAQKNPTAFYLCASSISRDRDGYEQYFGPGTRLTVT.

The chain uses TRBV28 and TRBJ2-1; the match to TRBD1 covers 11 bases. After removal of 7 bases from V and 6 bases from J, the junction contained 11 bases not matched to a gene. Germline CDR1 is MDHEN and CDR2 is SYDVKM. The CDR3 consists of 16 residues. The CDR3: CASNAMGQGVGNEQFF. In DNA form, the CDR3 reads TGTGCCAGCAACGCGATGGGACAGGGGGTGGGCAATGAGCAGTTCTTC.

The chain carries TRBV6-1 and TRBJ1-5, with D unresolved. The CDR3 is 15 amino acids. CDR1 and CDR2 from the germline V gene are MNHNS and SASEGT. Trimming shortened V by 7 bases and J by 0 bases, and 13 bases separated the two germline ends. The CDR3: CASITAGYSNQPQHF. The CDR3 nucleotides are TGTGCCAGCATAACCGCTGGCTATAGCAATCAGCCCCAGCATTTT.

A word on this clone: This sample includes further DNA sequences coding for the same CDR3. The chain is built from TRBV6-1 and TRBJ2-1; 7 nucleotides agree with TRBD1. The CDR3 loop spans 14 amino acids. V was clipped by 3 bases and J by 4 bases; unmatched bases: 3. The germline CDR1 and CDR2 sequences are MNHNS and SASEGT. The CDR3 DNA is TGTGCCAGCAGTGAGTCAGGGGGTTACAATGAGCAGTTCTTC. Protein: CASSESGGYNEQFF.

This chain uses TRBV28 with TRBJ2-5, with 10 nucleotides matching TRBD2. The CDR3 has 16 residues. CDR1 MDHEN and CDR2 SYDVKM come from the germline V gene. V was pared by 5 bases and J by 4 bases, with 10 bases of the junction left unmatched. DNA for the CDR3: TGTGCCAGCAGTACGAGAAAGCGGGGGGGTGGAGAGACCCAGTACTTC. Translation: CASSTRKRGGGETQYF.

The V and J genes are TRBV11-2 and TRBJ2-1, with no clear D. Germline CDR1 reads SGHAT; CDR2 reads FQNNGV. The CDR3 is 14 residues long. Trimming took off 5 bases at V and 4 bases at J, with 12 bases between the two ends. CDR3 nucleotides: TGTGCCAGCAGCCCACCACCCCTATACAATGAGCAGTTCTTC. Translation gives CASSPPPLYNEQFF.

CDR3 region: CASSAGLNTEAFF. The CDR3 region has the DNA TGTGCCAGCAGTGCAGGACTGAACACTGAAGCTTTCTTT. J is TRBJ1-1 and V is TRBV5-4; no reliable D call. The ends were cut back, 5 bases at V and 0 bases at J, with 8 bases in the middle. The length of the CDR3 is 13 residues. Germline CDR1 reads SGHNT; CDR2 reads YYREEE (reference sequence).

A note on this clone: Other DNA sequences within the sample encode an identical CDR3. The chain carries TRBV6-5 and TRBJ1-1; D gene ambiguous. Trimming pared 4 bases from V and 8 bases from J, leaving 8 bases between. The CDR3 length is 11 residues. Germline V gives CDR1 MNHEY, CDR2 SVGAGI. The CDR3 region is CASSLGGEAFF. The CDR3 nucleotides are TGTGCCAGCAGTTTAGGAGGGGAAGCTTTCTTT.

V is TRBV5-5 and J is TRBJ2-7; possible D gene TRBD2, 6 bases. Trimming took 3 bases from V and 5 from J, leaving 12 bases between them. CDR3 length equals 13 residues. Germline CDR1 reads SGHKS; CDR2 reads YYEKEE (reference sequence). Here the CDR3 DNA reads TGTGCCAGCAGCTGGGACCCGGGGGACGAGCAGTACTTC. Translation: CASSWDPGDEQYF.

This chain connects TRBV2 to TRBJ1-5; a possible D gene is TRBD1 (6 bases). The CDR3 sequence is 15 residues long. V shed 8 bases and J shed 1 base, with 15 bases lying between them. Germline CDR1 is SNHLY and CDR2 is FYNNEI. The CDR3: CASGSWGASNQPQHF. CDR3 coding DNA: TGTGCCAGCGGTAGCTGGGGGGCAAGCAATCAGCCCCAGCATTTT.